This passage covers 11 T cell receptor beta chains from one sample sequenced in a study of blood T cell repertoires in COVID-19. Clones were read by immunoSEQ multiplex PCR, and TCRdb kept only the in-frame ones, dropping some. The sample includes some 250,000 clones, 75% to 90% of them seen just once. The sample taken for sequencing was PBMCs or T cells enriched from blood (not recorded which). The receptors originated from a woman aged 50 to 60 who had recovered from COVID-19.

This chain connects TRBV2 to TRBJ1-2; 9 positions match TRBD1. The CDR3 is made up of 15 amino acids. CDR1 is SNHLY and CDR2 is FYNNEI in the germline V gene. Trimming at V came to 6 bases and at J to 4 bases, leaving 9 bases not matched to a gene. The CDR3 region has the DNA TGTGCCAGCAGATACGGGACAGGGAACGGCTATGGCTACACCTTC. Amino acid sequence: CASRYGTGNGYGYTF.

The chain employs TRBV18 and TRBJ2-7, with TRBD1 identical over 9 bases. V lost 4 bases, J lost 6 bases, and 7 bases stayed unmatched. The CDR3 consists of 14 residues. CDR1 KGHSH and CDR2 LQKENI come from the germline V gene. CDR3 DNA: TGTGCCAGCTCACGCCGGACAGGGGATTCCGAGCAGTACTTC. As protein: CASSRRTGDSEQYF. Filled out from reference TRBV18 and TRBJ2-7, the complete variable domain reads NAGVMQNPRHLVRRRGQEARLRCSPMKGHSHVYWYRQLPEEGLKFMVYLQKENIIDESGMPKERFSAEFPKEGPSILRIQQVVRGDSAAYFCASSRRTGDSEQYFGPGTRLTVT.

The chain has TRBV4-1 and TRBJ1-5; no reliable D call. There are 14 residues in the CDR3. The V end lost 0 bases, the J end lost 4 bases, and 7 bases lay between the germline ends. The germline gives CDR1 MGHRA, CDR2 YSYEKL. CDR3 DNA sequence: TGCGCCAGCAGCCAAGAGTTCTTAAATCAGCCCCAGCATTTT. Residues: CASSQEFLNQPQHF.

This clone was seen a single time. J is TRBJ2-5 and V is TRBV27; 11 bases fit TRBD1. This CDR3 region has 15 residues. The junction had 4 bases not matched to a gene; V was cut back by 6 bases and J by 1 base. Germline CDR1 reads MNHEY; CDR2 reads SMNVEV (reference sequence). The CDR3 spells CASRRDRGSQETQYF. The CDR3 DNA is TGTGCCAGCAGAAGGGACAGGGGGAGCCAAGAGACCCAGTACTTC.

This clone was observed once. The rearrangement joins TRBV5-1 to TRBJ2-7; 12 nucleotides agree with TRBD1. J was trimmed by 4 bases and V by 0 bases; bases with no gene match: 5. CDR1 SGHRS and CDR2 YFSETQ come from the germline V gene. The CDR3 runs 16 residues. The CDR3: CASSLGPGQGAYEQYF. The CDR3, as DNA: TGCGCCAGCAGCTTGGGACCGGGACAGGGGGCTTACGAGCAGTACTTC.

This rearrangement joins TRBV30 to TRBJ1-5; no clear D. V was cut by 2 bases and J by 5 bases, with 13 bases left in between. The CDR3 is 14 residues long. CDR1 and CDR2 (germline): GTSNPN, SVGIG (reference sequence). Written as DNA, the CDR3 is TGTGCCTGGAGTACGGCGGATCTCCATCAGCCCCAGCATTTT. Translation: CAWSTADLHQPQHF.

The chain joins TRBV28 to TRBJ1-5, with a tentative D call TRBD1 (5 bases). The CDR3 has 14 residues. V shed 6 bases and J shed 3 bases, with 12 bases lying between them. Per the germline V gene, CDR1 is MDHEN and CDR2 is SYDVKM. The CDR3 sequence: CASSFQGANQPQHF. CDR3 sequence (DNA): TGTGCCAGCAGCTTCCAAGGGGCCAATCAGCCCCAGCATTTT. Together with reference TRBV28 and TRBJ1-5, the CDR3 gives the full variable domain: DVKVTQSSRYLVKRTGEKVFLECVQDMDHENMFWYRQDPGLGLRLIYFSYDVKMKEKGDIPEGYSVSREKKERFSLILESASTNQTSMYLCASSFQGANQPQHFGDGTRLSIL.

The chain employs TRBV7-9 and TRBJ2-7, with a weak D call TRBD1 (6 bases). This CDR3 contains 14 residues. CDR1 is SEHNR and CDR2 is FQNEAQ in the germline V gene (reference sequence). Trimming pared 0 bases from V and 3 bases from J, leaving 9 bases between. This chain's CDR3 is CASSLAADSYEQYF. The CDR3 DNA reads TGTGCCAGCAGCTTAGCGGCGGACAGCTACGAGCAGTACTTC.

The rearrangement uses TRBV3-1 (or the pseudogene TRBV3-2) and TRBJ1-4; D might be TRBD1 (6 bases). Trimming shortened V by 2 bases and J by 3 bases, and 13 bases separated the two germline ends. CDR1 and CDR2 from the germline V gene are LGHDT and YNNKEL (reference sequence). The CDR3 runs to 16 residues. The DNA for the CDR3 is TGTGCCAGCAGCCAAAATACAGGGCTGGCTAATGAAAAACTGTTTTTT. This gives the protein CASSQNTGLANEKLFF.

The CDR3: CASSVPGTHRGDTQYF. CDR3 nucleotide sequence: TGCGCCAGCAGCGTTCCCGGGACTCACCGCGGGGATACGCAGTATTTT. The rearrangement uses TRBV5-1 and TRBJ2-3; weak D call: TRBD2 (6 bases). Deletions cut 4 bases from V and 6 bases from J, with 21 bases between. The V gene's germline CDR1 is SGHRS and CDR2 YFSETQ. This CDR3 is 16 amino acids long.

The V gene is TRBV5-1, the J gene TRBJ2-3, with D uncertain. CDR1 and CDR2 from the germline V gene are SGHRS and YFSETQ. V was cut by 0 bases and J by 0 bases, with 14 bases left in between. The length of the CDR3 is 17 residues. The CDR3 reads CASSLGAIGRSTDTQYF. DNA of the CDR3: TGCGCCAGCAGCTTGGGGGCCATTGGGCGAAGCACAGATACGCAGTATTTT.